Listed below are T cell receptor beta chains from one sample, sequenced in a study of CD8+ T cells in alopecia areata. Here immunoSEQ multiplex PCR was the method, and the copy in TCRdb shows in-frame clones only, minus some. The table shows some 110,000 clones, with around 50% occurring only once. Source: CD8+ T cells sorted from blood, taken at week 24, from a patient treated with tofacitinib. The receptors come from a human donor with alopecia areata. The CDR3 runs from the conserved cysteine through the conserved F or W. The order of the fields is J gene, clone size, D gene, V gene, CDR3 DNA, CDR3 protein. The D gene is left open where the match is weak. Size tells how often a clone was seen (once, few, many) or the class of an expanded clone, and some rows leave it out.

>TRBJ2-7|once|-|TRBV30
TGTGCCTGGAGTGTAGGCCCCAGGGGCGAGCAGTACTTC
CAWSVGPRGEQYF
>TRBJ1-1|-|TRBD1|TRBV5-1
TGCGCCAGCAGCAGGGACAGTGAAGCTTTCTTT
CASSRDSEAFF
>TRBJ2-7|few|TRBD1|TRBV15
TGTGCCACCAGCACTGGGACAGGGGGCTACGAGCAGTACTTC
CATSTGTGGYEQYF
>TRBJ2-1|-|-|TRBV27
TGTGCCAGCAGTGGGAGGTCTAGCTGGAATGAGCAGTTCTTC
CASSGRSSWNEQFF
>TRBJ2-1|-|TRBD1|TRBV27
TGTGCCAGCAGCCCCGACAGGGCCTACAATGAGCAGTTCTTC
CASSPDRAYNEQFF
>TRBJ2-7|-|TRBD2|TRBV7-2
TGTGCCAGCAGCTTACCGACTAGCGGGACCTTTTCCTACGAGCAGTACTTC
CASSLPTSGTFSYEQYF
>TRBJ1-2|-|-|TRBV4-3
TGCGCCAGCAGCAGCTTCCCCGGCTATGGCTACACCTTT
CASSSFPGYGYTF
>TRBJ2-7|few|-|TRBV30
TGTGCCTGGAGTGGCCCGCCGACCTACGAGCAGTACTTC
CAWSGPPTYEQYF
>TRBJ2-7|few|-|TRBV7-8
TGTGCCAGCAGCTTAGGACCTATCTACGAGCAGTACTTC
CASSLGPIYEQYF
>TRBJ1-1|few|-|TRBV13
TGTGCCAGCAGCGGAGGGACAATCAACACTGAAGCTTTCTTT
CASSGGTINTEAFF
>TRBJ2-3|-|-|TRBV10-3
TGTGCCATCAGTGAGTCAATAGGGGGCACAGATACGCAGTATTTT
CAISESIGGTDTQYF
>TRBJ2-5|-|TRBD2|TRBV2
TGTGCCAGCAGCTCCCTGGGAGGGGAGGTAGAGACCCAGTACTTC
CASSSLGGEVETQYF
>TRBJ2-1|-|TRBD2|TRBV10-3
TGTGCCGCGCAAGAGGGGCGGGAGACCCTAGGCGTGTTCTTC
CAAQEGRETLGVFF
>TRBJ2-5|-|-|TRBV4-3
TGCGCCAGCAGCCGGCTAACAGGGGAGGAAAAAGAGACCCAGTACTTC
CASSRLTGEEKETQYF
>TRBJ1-5|-|-|TRBV19
TGTGCCAGTAGGGATACAGCGGCCAATCAGCCCCAGCATTTT
CASRDTAANQPQHF
>TRBJ2-7|-|-|TRBV9
TGTGCCAGCAGCGAAGGGCCAAGCCCTTCCTACGAGCAGTACTTC
CASSEGPSPSYEQYF
>TRBJ1-2|-|TRBD1|TRBV4-1
TGCGCCAGCAGCCAACGGACAGGGGAAGGCTACACCTTC
CASSQRTGEGYTF
>TRBJ2-2|many|-|TRBV6-4
TGTGCCAGCAGTGAGGATTCAACCGGGGAGCTGTTTTTT
CASSEDSTGELFF
>TRBJ2-7|-|TRBD1|TRBV6-6
TGTGCCAGCGGGACAGACTTTTACGAGCAGTACTTC
CASGTDFYEQYF
>TRBJ1-5|-|-|TRBV6-5
TGTGCCAGCAGCCCGGGATCTCACAATCAGCCCCAGCATTTT
CASSPGSHNQPQHF
>TRBJ1-2|-|-|TRBV29-1
TGCAGCGTTGAGGGGAACTATGGCTACACCTTC
CSVEGNYGYTF
>TRBJ2-1|-|-|TRBV13
TGTGCCAGCAGCTCTGGGGAGAATGAGCAGTTCTTC
CASSSGENEQFF
>TRBJ2-1|-|TRBD2|TRBV11-2
TGTGCCAGCAGCTTCGCGGGGGGCTTCTACAATGAGCAGTTCTTC
CASSFAGGFYNEQFF
>TRBJ2-7|-|-|TRBV7-9
TGTGCCAGCAGCGGCGGGGTTGCTTACGAGCAGTACTTC
CASSGGVAYEQYF
>TRBJ1-1|-|-|TRBV9
TGTGCCAGCAGCGTAGGGGCAACTACTGAAGCTTTCTTT
CASSVGATTEAFF
>TRBJ1-2|-|-|TRBV7-9
TGTGCCAGCAGCTTAGGACAGGCCCCGACTAACTATGGCTACACCTTC
CASSLGQAPTNYGYTF
>TRBJ2-7|-|-|TRBV5-1
TGCGCCAGCAGCTTGAGGGGTCAGAGCTACGAGCAGTACTTC
CASSLRGQSYEQYF
>TRBJ2-2|-|-|TRBV4-1
TGCGCCAGCAGCCACCCCAGAAGGCCCGGGGAGCTGTTTTTT
CASSHPRRPGELFF
>TRBJ2-7|-|-|TRBV5-1
TGCGCCAGCAGCTCCGACAGGGAGGTGTCCTACGAGCAGTACTTC
CASSSDREVSYEQYF
>TRBJ2-5|-|-|TRBV29-1
TGCAGCGCCTTGGAGGGGGCGGACCAAGAGACCCAGTACTTC
CSALEGADQETQYF
>TRBJ2-1|-|-|TRBV5-6
TGTGCCAGCAGCTTGGCAGAGGAGCAGTTCTTC
CASSLAEEQFF
>TRBJ1-1|-|TRBD1|TRBV30
TGTGCCTGGACAGGGGGGGGTATCGGAGCTTTCTTT
CAWTGGGIGAFF
>TRBJ2-2|-|-|TRBV7-9
TGTGCCAGCAGTGCAAGCAACACCGGGGAGCTGTTTTTT
CASSASNTGELFF
>TRBJ2-7|-|TRBD2|TRBV11-2
TGTGCCAGCAGCTTAACAACTCTAGCGGGGGGGGCCTACGAGCAGTACTTC
CASSLTTLAGGAYEQYF
>TRBJ1-2|-|-|TRBV29-1
TGCAGCGTCGAAGGTATACAGCGGGGCTACACCTTC
CSVEGIQRGYTF
>TRBJ2-1|-|-|TRBV4-1
TGCGCCAGCAGCTTCCGGGACCACTCCTACAATGAGCAGTTCTTC
CASSFRDHSYNEQFF
>TRBJ1-1|-|TRBD1|TRBV29-1
TGCAGCGCCGTCAGGGGGTATGAAGCTTTCTTT
CSAVRGYEAFF
>TRBJ1-6|-|-|TRBV25-1
TGTGCCAGCAGTGAGGGAAATTCACCCCTCCACTTT
CASSEGNSPLHF
>TRBJ1-1|-|-|TRBV7-9
TGTGCCAGCAGCTTAGGACGGACTCTCGCTGAAGCTTTCTTT
CASSLGRTLAEAFF
>TRBJ2-7|-|-|TRBV15
TGTGCCACCAGCAGCGGCGGAGAAGGTTACGAGCAGTACTTC
CATSSGGEGYEQYF
>TRBJ1-1|-|-|TRBV19
TGTGCCAGTAGTATAGATCTCGGCAGAAACACTGAAGCTTTCTTT
CASSIDLGRNTEAFF
>TRBJ1-1|-|-|TRBV5-4
TGTGCCAGCAGCTTGGAAGGTTGGGGGCAGGTGAACACTGAAGCTTTCTTT
CASSLEGWGQVNTEAFF
>TRBJ1-1|once|-|TRBV30
TGTGCCTGGAGTGTGAACAGAATGAACACTGAAGCTTTCTTT
CAWSVNRMNTEAFF